This is a list of T cell receptor beta chains from one sample in a study of PD-1 blockade in classical Hodgkin lymphoma. Sequenced by immunoSEQ multiplex PCR; TCRdb stores in-frame clones only, minus some. The table records roughly 17,000 clones, about nine tenths of them present only once. Sequencing was carried out using peripheral blood mononuclear cells (PBMCs). These receptors all stem from a human donor with classical Hodgkin lymphoma. Each CDR3 is given with its conserved first and last residue. Fields, in order: J gene, V gene, D gene, clone size, CDR3 length, CDR3 DNA, CDR3 protein. The D gene is left open where the match is weak. Clone size appears in some rows only: once, few, many, or a class for an expanded clone.

j_call: TRBJ2-2
v_call: TRBV9
d_call: TRBD2
clone_size: .
cdr3_length: 16
cdr3_nt: TGTGCCAGCAGCGTAGATACTAGCGGGAGGTACGGGGAGCTGTTTTTT
cdr3_aa: CASSVDTSGRYGELFF

j_call: TRBJ2-5
v_call: TRBV6-1
d_call: TRBD2
clone_size: few
cdr3_length: 15
cdr3_nt: TGTGCCAGCAGTGAAGAGCCTAGCGGACAAGAGACCCAGTACTTC
cdr3_aa: CASSEEPSGQETQYF

j_call: TRBJ1-1
v_call: TRBV19
d_call: TRBD1
clone_size: .
cdr3_length: 14
cdr3_nt: TGTGCCAGTAAGAAGGACAGGGATGGCACTGAAGCTTTCTTT
cdr3_aa: CASKKDRDGTEAFF

j_call: TRBJ2-4
v_call: TRBV7-8
d_call: .
clone_size: .
cdr3_length: 16
cdr3_nt: TGTGCCAGCAGCTTAGAGGGGGGCAGAGCTCTGAGCATTCAGTACTTC
cdr3_aa: CASSLEGGRALSIQYF

j_call: TRBJ2-7
v_call: TRBV5-7
d_call: TRBD1
clone_size: .
cdr3_length: 16
cdr3_nt: TGTGCCAGCAGGCATAGGAGAGACAGGGTAACCTACGAGCAGTACTTC
cdr3_aa: CASRHRRDRVTYEQYF

j_call: TRBJ1-1
v_call: TRBV19
d_call: TRBD1
clone_size: .
cdr3_length: 13
cdr3_nt: TGTGCCAGTCGAGACAGGGTGAACACTGAAGCTTTCTTT
cdr3_aa: CASRDRVNTEAFF

j_call: TRBJ2-1
v_call: TRBV19
d_call: TRBD2
clone_size: .
cdr3_length: 15
cdr3_nt: TGTGCCAGTGCCTTAGCGGGGGGCTTCTACAATGAGCAGTTCTTC
cdr3_aa: CASALAGGFYNEQFF

j_call: TRBJ1-1
v_call: TRBV4-3
d_call: .
clone_size: .
cdr3_length: 14
cdr3_nt: TGCGCCAGCAGCCAAGATCTGGGTAACACTGAAGCTTTCTTT
cdr3_aa: CASSQDLGNTEAFF

j_call: TRBJ2-2
v_call: TRBV28
d_call: TRBD2
clone_size: .
cdr3_length: 17
cdr3_nt: TGTGCCAGCAGTTTAGGCGGTAGCGGGAGGCAAACCGGGGAGCTGTTTTTT
cdr3_aa: CASSLGGSGRQTGELFF

j_call: TRBJ2-1
v_call: TRBV6-5
d_call: .
clone_size: .
cdr3_length: 15
cdr3_nt: TGTGCCAGCAGTCCCGACTACCCAGCCAACAATGAGCAGTTCTTC
cdr3_aa: CASSPDYPANNEQFF

j_call: TRBJ2-3
v_call: TRBV6-1
d_call: TRBD1
clone_size: .
cdr3_length: 18
cdr3_nt: TGTGCCAGCAGTGAGTTCCCGTTCTCGACAGGGAGCACAGATACGCAGTATTTT
cdr3_aa: CASSEFPFSTGSTDTQYF

j_call: TRBJ2-1
v_call: TRBV7-2
d_call: .
clone_size: .
cdr3_length: 13
cdr3_nt: TGTGCCAGCAGCCTGAACGCTAACAATGAGCAGTTCTTC
cdr3_aa: CASSLNANNEQFF

j_call: TRBJ2-7
v_call: TRBV27
d_call: .
clone_size: few
cdr3_length: 13
cdr3_nt: TGTGCCAGCAGTTTTCGGGGGGCGTACGAGCAGTACTTC
cdr3_aa: CASSFRGAYEQYF

j_call: TRBJ1-3
v_call: TRBV15
d_call: .
clone_size: few
cdr3_length: 14
cdr3_nt: TGTGCCACCAGCAGGCCACTCTCTGGAAACACCATATATTTT
cdr3_aa: CATSRPLSGNTIYF

j_call: TRBJ2-3
v_call: TRBV7-6
d_call: .
clone_size: .
cdr3_length: 14
cdr3_nt: TGTGCCAGCAGCTTAAGTGGGTACACAGATACGCAGTATTTT
cdr3_aa: CASSLSGYTDTQYF

j_call: TRBJ2-5
v_call: TRBV7-2
d_call: TRBD2
clone_size: few
cdr3_length: 18
cdr3_nt: TGTGCCAGCAGCTTTATTTTAGTAGGACTAGCGGGACGAGAGACCCAGTACTTC
cdr3_aa: CASSFILVGLAGRETQYF

j_call: TRBJ2-3
v_call: TRBV19
d_call: TRBD1
clone_size: once
cdr3_length: 16
cdr3_nt: TGTGCCAGTAGTATGGACAGGGGAAGGGGCACAGATACGCAGTATTTT
cdr3_aa: CASSMDRGRGTDTQYF

j_call: TRBJ2-3
v_call: TRBV28
d_call: TRBD2
clone_size: .
cdr3_length: 17
cdr3_nt: TGTGCCAGCAGTTACCCCTCAGGTGCGGGGGACACAGATACGCAGTATTTT
cdr3_aa: CASSYPSGAGDTDTQYF

j_call: TRBJ1-1
v_call: TRBV15
d_call: .
clone_size: few
cdr3_length: 14
cdr3_nt: TGTGCCACCAGCGGAGGGGATGGGAACACTGAAGCTTTCTTT
cdr3_aa: CATSGGDGNTEAFF

j_call: TRBJ2-3
v_call: TRBV6-1
d_call: .
clone_size: .
cdr3_length: 13
cdr3_nt: TGTGCCAGCAGATACAGCTTCACAGATACGCAGTATTTT
cdr3_aa: CASRYSFTDTQYF

j_call: TRBJ2-3
v_call: TRBV9
d_call: TRBD1
clone_size: .
cdr3_length: 15
cdr3_nt: TGTGCCAGCAGTACCGGGACAGGGGGCCCAGATACGCAGTATTTT
cdr3_aa: CASSTGTGGPDTQYF

j_call: TRBJ2-4
v_call: TRBV7-2
d_call: .
clone_size: once
cdr3_length: 16
cdr3_nt: TGTGCCAGCAGTACAGAAGCGGGTAGAGGAAAAAACATTCAGTACTTC
cdr3_aa: CASSTEAGRGKNIQYF

j_call: TRBJ2-3
v_call: TRBV30
d_call: TRBD2
clone_size: once
cdr3_length: 14
cdr3_nt: TGTGCCTGGTTGAGCGGGAGGAAGACAGATACGCAGTATTTT
cdr3_aa: CAWLSGRKTDTQYF

j_call: TRBJ1-1
v_call: TRBV28
d_call: .
clone_size: .
cdr3_length: 16
cdr3_nt: TGTGCCAGCAGTTTTTTCGGTAGGGCCGGGAACACTGAAGCTTTCTTT
cdr3_aa: CASSFFGRAGNTEAFF

j_call: TRBJ2-5
v_call: TRBV7-2
d_call: TRBD1
clone_size: .
cdr3_length: 16
cdr3_nt: TGTGCCAGCAGCTTAGAAGGGACAGGCAACCAAGAGACCCAGTACTTC
cdr3_aa: CASSLEGTGNQETQYF

j_call: TRBJ1-1
v_call: TRBV18
d_call: TRBD1
clone_size: once
cdr3_length: 15
cdr3_nt: TGTGCCAGCTCACCACCTGAACAGGGGGCCACTGAAGCTTTCTTT
cdr3_aa: CASSPPEQGATEAFF

j_call: TRBJ2-1
v_call: TRBV15
d_call: .
clone_size: .
cdr3_length: 15
cdr3_nt: TGTGCCACCAGCCTAGGTAATAGCTCCTACAATGAGCAGTTCTTC
cdr3_aa: CATSLGNSSYNEQFF